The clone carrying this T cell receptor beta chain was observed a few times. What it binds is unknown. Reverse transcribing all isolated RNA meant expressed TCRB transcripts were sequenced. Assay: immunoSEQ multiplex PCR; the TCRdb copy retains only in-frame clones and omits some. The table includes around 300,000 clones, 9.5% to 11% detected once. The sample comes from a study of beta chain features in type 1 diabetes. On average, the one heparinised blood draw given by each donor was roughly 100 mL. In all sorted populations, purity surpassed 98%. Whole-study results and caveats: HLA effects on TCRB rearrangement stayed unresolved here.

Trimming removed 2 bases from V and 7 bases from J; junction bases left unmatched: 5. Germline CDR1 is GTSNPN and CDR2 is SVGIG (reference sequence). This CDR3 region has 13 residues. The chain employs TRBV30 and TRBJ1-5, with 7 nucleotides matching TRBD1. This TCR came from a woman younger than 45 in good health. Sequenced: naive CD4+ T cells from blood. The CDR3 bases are TGTGCCTGGAGTCTAGGGGGCGAACAGCCCCAGCATTTT. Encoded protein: CAWSLGGEQPQHF.